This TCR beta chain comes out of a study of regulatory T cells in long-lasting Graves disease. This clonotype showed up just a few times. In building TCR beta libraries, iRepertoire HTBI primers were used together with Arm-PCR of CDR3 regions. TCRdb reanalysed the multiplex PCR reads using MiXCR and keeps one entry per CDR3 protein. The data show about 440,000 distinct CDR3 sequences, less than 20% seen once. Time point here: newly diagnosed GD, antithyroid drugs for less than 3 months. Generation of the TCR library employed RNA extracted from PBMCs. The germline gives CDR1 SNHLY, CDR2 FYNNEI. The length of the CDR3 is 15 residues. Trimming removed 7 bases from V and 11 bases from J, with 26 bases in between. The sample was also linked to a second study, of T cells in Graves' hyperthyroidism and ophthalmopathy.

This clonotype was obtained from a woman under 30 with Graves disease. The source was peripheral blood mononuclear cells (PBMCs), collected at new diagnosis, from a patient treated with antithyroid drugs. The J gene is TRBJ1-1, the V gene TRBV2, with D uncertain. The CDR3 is CASNYKPPMSSDAFF. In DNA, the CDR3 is TGTGCCAGCAATTACAAGCCCCCGATGTCGTCCGATGCTTTCTTT. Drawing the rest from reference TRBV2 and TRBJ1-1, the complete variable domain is EPEVTQTPSHQVTQMGQEVILRCVPISNHLYFYWYRQILGQKVEFLVSFYNNEISEKSEIFDDQFSVERPDGSNFTLKIRSTKLEDSAMYFCASNYKPPMSSDAFFGQGTRLTVV.